These 25 T cell receptor beta chains were all obtained from the same sample, sequenced in a study of lymphopenia after photon versus proton radiotherapy. Measured with immunoSEQ multiplex PCR; TCRdb has only the in-frame clones, and not every one. The sample lists some 38,000 clones; roughly 90% were seen once. Here the sequenced sample was peripheral blood, taken from a patient treated with photon-based radiotherapy. The receptors were gathered from a man aged 55-75 years with cholangiocarcinoma.

V is TRBV6-4 and J is TRBJ1-2; the D is unclear. Germline CDR1 is MRHNA and CDR2 is SNTAGT. This CDR3 contains 15 residues. The V and J ends lost 5 bases and 4 bases respectively, with 17 bases between them. CDR3 bases: TGTGCCAGCAGTCCATTTAGGGCCTCGAGCTATGGCTACACCTTC. Translating it yields CASSPFRASSYGYTF.

This rearrangement joins TRBV28 to TRBJ1-5; D not certain. Germline V lookup: CDR1 MDHEN, CDR2 SYDVKM. Trimming left V 1 base short and J 1 base short, with 5 bases between. The CDR3 contains 14 residues. The CDR3 region has the DNA TGTGCCAGCAGTTTATCCACCAGCAATCAGCCCCAGCATTTT. Translating it yields CASSLSTSNQPQHF.

This sequence joins TRBV4-1 and TRBJ1-2, with 10 nucleotides matching TRBD1. The CDR3 is made up of 14 amino acids. The junction had 4 bases not matched to a gene; V was cut back by 4 bases and J by 5 bases. Germline-derived CDR1 and CDR2 are MGHRA and YSYEKL. CDR3 DNA: TGCGCCAGCAGCCCTACGGACAGGGGGTATGGCTACACCTTC. It encodes CASSPTDRGYGYTF.

This clone was recorded a few times. J is TRBJ1-2 and V is TRBV28; 8 nucleotides agree with TRBD1. The CDR3 contains 15 residues. Germline trimming cut 1 base from V and 8 bases from J; bases unmatched to any gene: 9. Per germline, CDR1 MDHEN and CDR2 SYDVKM. The CDR3 spells CASSLSGGASWGYTF. In DNA, the CDR3 is TGTGCCAGCAGTTTATCAGGGGGCGCCTCCTGGGGCTACACCTTC.

The CDR3 DNA sequence: TGTGCCAGCAGCCCACGGGACAGAATCAACAATGAGCAGTTCTTC. Protein product: CASSPRDRINNEQFF. The chain couples TRBV7-3 to TRBJ2-1; 7 bases are shared with TRBD1. In germline, CDR1 is SGHTA, CDR2 FQGTGA. The CDR3 spans 15 residues. Trimming removed 5 bases from V and 5 bases from J; junction bases left unmatched: 9.

The V gene is TRBV10-3, the J gene TRBJ2-3, with 7 bases matching TRBD1. This CDR3 spans 15 amino acids. The germline V gene has CDR1 ENHRY and CDR2 SYGVKD. V shed 4 bases, J shed 3 bases, and the junction held 7 bases outside the gene matches. CDR3 DNA: TGTGCCATCAGTGGGAGTAGGGGGCGGACAGATACGCAGTATTTT. Protein product: CAISGSRGRTDTQYF.

The rearrangement links TRBV10-3 to TRBJ1-2; D might be TRBD1 (5 bases). The CDR3 has 13 residues. The V and J ends lost 5 bases and 2 bases respectively, with 9 bases between them. The germline CDR1 and CDR2 sequences are ENHRY and SYGVKD. CDR3 in amino acids: CAISRDENYGYTF. CDR3 DNA sequence: TGTGCCATCAGTCGGGACGAAAACTATGGCTACACCTTC.

V usage is TRBV2 and J usage is TRBJ2-7; no firm D call. CDR1 is SNHLY and CDR2 is FYNNEI in the germline V gene. V lost 0 bases and J lost 7, with 13 bases in between. This CDR3 is built from 14 residues. CDR3 DNA: TGTGCCAGCAGTGAAGCGATCGTAGGGTCGGAGCAGTACTTC. It yields the protein CASSEAIVGSEQYF.

The chain recombines TRBV18 with TRBJ1-5; 9 positions match TRBD1. With V trimmed by 3 bases and J by 0 bases, 9 bases remained unmatched. Germline V gene data show CDR1 as KGHSH and CDR2 as LQKENI. The CDR3 sequence is 18 residues long. The CDR3 here is CASSPFWTGAYSNQPQHF. The DNA for the CDR3 is TGTGCCAGCTCACCTTTCTGGACAGGGGCATATAGCAATCAGCCCCAGCATTTT.

The chain combines TRBV7-9 with TRBJ2-3; D is ambiguous. The CDR3 loop spans 12 amino acids. Trimming cost V 4 bases and J 3 bases, with 5 bases left between them. Per germline, CDR1 SEHNR and CDR2 FQNEAQ (reference sequence). DNA for the CDR3: TGTGCCAGCAGCTCATTGACAGATACGCAGTATTTT. Residues: CASSSLTDTQYF.

The rearrangement uses TRBV28 and TRBJ2-7; D is ambiguous. The V gene lost 3 bases and the J gene lost 6 bases, with 12 bases spanning the gap. The CDR3 has 13 amino acids. The germline CDR1 and CDR2 sequences are MDHEN and SYDVKM. CDR3 DNA sequence: TGTGCCAGCAGTTTTAGAACCTCGGGCGAGCAGTACTTC. Its translation: CASSFRTSGEQYF.

V gene TRBV6-6 combines with J gene TRBJ2-7; TRBD2 might be the D (5 bases). The V end was cut by 5 bases, the J end by 12 bases, with 14 bases between. CDR3 length: 11 amino acids. Germline CDR1 and CDR2: MNHNY and SVGAGI (reference sequence). DNA for the CDR3: TGTGCCAGCAGTGGTGGAGGTCGGTGGTACTTC. Its translation: CASSGGGRWYF.

The chain carries TRBV28 and TRBJ2-3, with D hard to call. Germline V CDR1 and CDR2: MDHEN, SYDVKM. The CDR3 has 11 residues. Between the trimmed V and J ends, which lost 4 bases and 7 bases, there was a span of 6 bases. The CDR3 loop reads CASSSQYTQYF. The CDR3 DNA is TGTGCCAGCAGTTCACAGTATACGCAGTATTTT. Together with reference TRBV28 and TRBJ2-3, the CDR3 gives the full variable domain: DVKVTQSSRYLVKRTGEKVFLECVQDMDHENMFWYRQDPGLGLRLIYFSYDVKMKEKGDIPEGYSVSREKKERFSLILESASTNQTSMYLCASSSQYTQYFGPGTRLTVL.

The CDR3 reads CASSTGTGGLDEQFF. The DNA of the CDR3 is TGTGCCAGCAGCACCGGGACAGGGGGCCTCGATGAGCAGTTCTTC. The chain combines TRBV7-9 with TRBJ2-1; 12 bases agree with TRBD1. This CDR3 comprises 15 residues. V dropped 5 bases and J dropped 8; count of bases not matched to a gene: 7. Germline loops: CDR1 SEHNR, CDR2 FQNEAQ (reference sequence).

The chain joins TRBV28 to TRBJ2-7, with a weak D call TRBD2 (6 bases). Germline CDR1 reads MDHEN; CDR2 reads SYDVKM. The V end lost 5 bases, the J end lost 3 bases, and 17 bases lay between the germline ends. This CDR3 comprises 15 residues. CDR3 bases: TGTGCCAGCAGTGGTGGGACTCTAGCCCTCTACGAGCAGTACTTC. Its translation is CASSGGTLALYEQYF.

This sequence joins TRBV9 and TRBJ1-2; 10 positions match TRBD1. The germline gives CDR1 SGDLS, CDR2 YYNGEE. Trimming at V came to 0 bases and at J to 4 bases, leaving 12 bases not matched to a gene. CDR3 length equals 18 residues. The CDR3 is CASSVGMPGQGVTYGYTF. CDR3 nucleotide sequence: TGTGCCAGCAGCGTAGGAATGCCTGGACAGGGGGTAACCTATGGCTACACCTTC.

This chain connects TRBV5-6 to TRBJ2-5; D not resolved. Germline CDR1 and CDR2: SGHDT and YYEEEE. Trimming cost V 2 bases and J 6 bases, with 17 bases left between them. CDR3 size: 15 residues. CDR3 coding DNA: TGTGCCAGCAGCTTTATCCGGAGTGACTTCCAGACCCAGTACTTC. The encoded protein is CASSFIRSDFQTQYF.

The V and J genes are TRBV7-3 and TRBJ2-1; 9 bases agree with TRBD2. Germline CDR1 reads SGHTA; CDR2 reads FQGTGA. CDR3 length: 15 amino acids. V was pared by 3 bases and J by 4 bases, with 4 bases of the junction left unmatched. The CDR3 is CASSLSSGRYNEQFF. The CDR3 nucleotides are TGTGCCAGCAGCTTGAGTAGCGGGAGATACAATGAGCAGTTCTTC.

The chain recombines TRBV18 with TRBJ2-7; TRBD1 or TRBD2 may be the D gene (5 bases each). The CDR3 runs 14 residues. V lost 2 bases, J lost 3 bases, and 11 bases lay in between. Germline CDR1 reads KGHSH; CDR2 reads LQKENI. The CDR3 sequence is CASSPGARVYEQYF. CDR3 DNA sequence: TGTGCCAGCTCACCAGGGGCGCGGGTCTACGAGCAGTACTTC. The whole variable domain, filled in from reference TRBV18 and TRBJ2-7, reads NAGVMQNPRHLVRRRGQEARLRCSPMKGHSHVYWYRQLPEEGLKFMVYLQKENIIDESGMPKERFSAEFPKEGPSILRIQQVVRGDSAAYFCASSPGARVYEQYFGPGTRLTVT.

This chain joins TRBV28 and TRBJ2-7, with D maybe TRBD1 (5 bases). V lost 5 bases to trimming and J lost 0 bases, with 14 bases between them. The germline V gene has CDR1 MDHEN and CDR2 SYDVKM. This CDR3 comprises 15 residues. The CDR3 sequence is CASSAGSWGSYEQYF. The CDR3 region has the DNA TGTGCCAGCAGTGCAGGGTCTTGGGGCTCCTACGAGCAGTACTTC.

The chain couples TRBV18 to TRBJ2-7, with 7 bases fitting TRBD1. Germline trimming cut 6 bases from V and 4 bases from J; bases unmatched to any gene: 9. The CDR3 spans 14 residues. Germline CDR1 and CDR2: KGHSH and LQKENI. This chain's CDR3 is CASSIRDSDYEQYF. CDR3 nucleotides: TGTGCCAGCTCCATCCGGGACAGCGATTACGAGCAGTACTTC.

The chain employs TRBV10-2 and TRBJ1-2; 10 bases are a match to TRBD1. This CDR3 region has 12 residues. Germline CDR1 WSHSY, CDR2 SAAADI. The junction had 0 bases not matched to a gene; V was cut back by 6 bases and J by 5 bases. The CDR3 DNA follows: TGCGCCAGCAGGGGACAGGGGTATGGCTACACCTTC. Amino acids: CASRGQGYGYTF.

V gene TRBV6-6 combines with J gene TRBJ2-2; D unresolved. Trimming took 7 bases from V and 0 from J, leaving 9 bases between them. Germline values: CDR1 MNHNY, CDR2 SVGAGI (reference sequence). The CDR3 has 14 amino acids. CDR3 in amino acids: CASMVRTNTGELFF. CDR3 DNA: TGTGCCAGCATGGTCAGGACGAACACCGGGGAGCTGTTTTTT.

V and J are TRBV13 and TRBJ2-2; 9 nucleotides align to TRBD1. After removal of 0 bases from V and 6 bases from J, the junction contained 5 bases not matched to a gene. There are 16 residues in the CDR3. CDR1 and CDR2 (germline): PRHDT, FYEKMQ (reference sequence). CDR3: CASSLGTGGVAGELFF. CDR3 DNA: TGTGCCAGCAGCTTAGGAACAGGGGGCGTCGCCGGGGAGCTGTTTTTT.

This clone was seen once. The rearrangement links TRBV4-1 to TRBJ2-2; 9 bases match TRBD2. The V segment lost 5 bases and the J segment 0 bases; nucleotides outside the gene matches: 7. The germline CDR1 and CDR2 sequences are MGHRA and YSYEKL. This CDR3 contains 17 residues. The chain's CDR3 is CASSGGGLAPNTGELFF. Written as DNA, the CDR3 is TGCGCCAGCAGCGGGGGAGGACTAGCGCCGAACACCGGGGAGCTGTTTTTT.